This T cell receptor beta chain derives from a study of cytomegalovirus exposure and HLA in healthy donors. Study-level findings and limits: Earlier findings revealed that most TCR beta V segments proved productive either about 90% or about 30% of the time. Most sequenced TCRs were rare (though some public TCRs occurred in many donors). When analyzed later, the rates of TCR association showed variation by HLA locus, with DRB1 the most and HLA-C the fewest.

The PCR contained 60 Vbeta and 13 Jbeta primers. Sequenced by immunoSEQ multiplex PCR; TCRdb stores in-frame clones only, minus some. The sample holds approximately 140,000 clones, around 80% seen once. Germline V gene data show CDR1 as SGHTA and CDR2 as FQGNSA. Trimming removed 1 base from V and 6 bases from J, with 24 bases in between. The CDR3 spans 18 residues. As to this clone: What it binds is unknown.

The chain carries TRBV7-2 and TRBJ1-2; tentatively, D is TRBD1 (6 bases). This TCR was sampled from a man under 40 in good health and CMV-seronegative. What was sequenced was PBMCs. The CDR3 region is CASSLGYQRADRRDGYTF. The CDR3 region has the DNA TGTGCCAGCAGCTTAGGGTACCAGAGGGCAGACAGGCGGGATGGCTACACCTTC.